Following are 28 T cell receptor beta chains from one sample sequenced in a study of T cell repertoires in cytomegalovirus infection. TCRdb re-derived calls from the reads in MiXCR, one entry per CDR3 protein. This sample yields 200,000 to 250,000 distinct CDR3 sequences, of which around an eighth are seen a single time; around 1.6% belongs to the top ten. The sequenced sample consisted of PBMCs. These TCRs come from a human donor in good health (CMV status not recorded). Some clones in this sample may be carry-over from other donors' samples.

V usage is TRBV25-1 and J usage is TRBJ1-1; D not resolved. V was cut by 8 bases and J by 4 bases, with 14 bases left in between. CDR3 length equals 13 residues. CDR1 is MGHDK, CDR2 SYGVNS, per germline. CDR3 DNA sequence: TGTGCCAGCGTCCCGGACCCGGGCACTGAAGCTTTCTTT. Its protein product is CASVPDPGTEAFF.

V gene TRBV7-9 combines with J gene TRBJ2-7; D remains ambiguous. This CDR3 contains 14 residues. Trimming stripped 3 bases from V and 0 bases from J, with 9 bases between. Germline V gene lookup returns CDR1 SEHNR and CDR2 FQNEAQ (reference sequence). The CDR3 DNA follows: TGTGCCAGCAGCTTCCGGTCACCCTCCTACGAGCAGTACTTC. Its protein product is CASSFRSPSYEQYF. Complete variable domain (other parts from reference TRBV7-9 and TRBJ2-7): DTGVSQNPRHKITKRGQNVTFRCDPISEHNRLYWYRQTLGQGPEFLTYFQNEAQLEKSRLLSDRFSAERPKGSFSTLEIQRTEQGDSAMYLCASSFRSPSYEQYFGPGTRLTVT.

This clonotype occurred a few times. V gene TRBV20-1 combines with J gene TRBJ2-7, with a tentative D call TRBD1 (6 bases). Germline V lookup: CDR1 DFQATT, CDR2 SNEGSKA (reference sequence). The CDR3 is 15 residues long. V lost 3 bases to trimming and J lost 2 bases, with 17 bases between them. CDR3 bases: TGCAGTGCTAGTCCCGGGCAGGGGAAAACCTACGAGCAGTACTTC. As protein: CSASPGQGKTYEQYF.

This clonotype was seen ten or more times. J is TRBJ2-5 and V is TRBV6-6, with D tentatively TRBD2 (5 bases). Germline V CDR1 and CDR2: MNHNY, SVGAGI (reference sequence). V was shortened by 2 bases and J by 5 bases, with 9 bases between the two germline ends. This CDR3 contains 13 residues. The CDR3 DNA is TGTGCCAGCAGTTACACCGGGGTTGAGACCCAGTACTTC. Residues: CASSYTGVETQYF.

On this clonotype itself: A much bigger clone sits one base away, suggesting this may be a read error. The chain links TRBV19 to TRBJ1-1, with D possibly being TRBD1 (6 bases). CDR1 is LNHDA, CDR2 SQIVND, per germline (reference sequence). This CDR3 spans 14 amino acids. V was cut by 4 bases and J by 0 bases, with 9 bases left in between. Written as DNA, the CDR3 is TGTGCCAGTAGTACAGACAGGTTGAACACTGAAGCTTTCTTT. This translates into CASSTDRLNTEAFF.

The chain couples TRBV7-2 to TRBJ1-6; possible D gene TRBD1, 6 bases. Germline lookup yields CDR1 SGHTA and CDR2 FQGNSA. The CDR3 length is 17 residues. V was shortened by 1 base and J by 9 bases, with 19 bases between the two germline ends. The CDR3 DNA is TGTGCCAGCAGCTTAGAAGACCCGCCCCACAGGGCTTCACCCCTCCACTTT. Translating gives CASSLEDPPHRASPLHF.

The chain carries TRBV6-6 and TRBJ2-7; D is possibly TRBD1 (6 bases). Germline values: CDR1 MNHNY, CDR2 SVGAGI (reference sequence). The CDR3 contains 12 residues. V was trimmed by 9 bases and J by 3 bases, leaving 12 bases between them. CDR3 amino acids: CASSDSLYEQYF. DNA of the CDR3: TGTGCCAGTTCGGACAGTCTCTACGAGCAGTACTTC.

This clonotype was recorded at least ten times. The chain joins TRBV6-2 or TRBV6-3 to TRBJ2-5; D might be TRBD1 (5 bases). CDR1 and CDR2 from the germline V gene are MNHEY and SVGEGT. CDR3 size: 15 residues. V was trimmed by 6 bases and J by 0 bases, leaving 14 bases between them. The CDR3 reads CASSLPPGYQETQYF. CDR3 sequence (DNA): TGTGCCAGCAGCCTTCCACCAGGGTACCAAGAGACCCAGTACTTC.

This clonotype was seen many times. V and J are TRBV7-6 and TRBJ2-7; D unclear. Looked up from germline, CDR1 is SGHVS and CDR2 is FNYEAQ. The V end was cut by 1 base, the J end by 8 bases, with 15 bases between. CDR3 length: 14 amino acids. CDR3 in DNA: TGTGCCAGCAGCTTAGACGGCGTGGCTAACCAGCAGTACTTC. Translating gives CASSLDGVANQQYF. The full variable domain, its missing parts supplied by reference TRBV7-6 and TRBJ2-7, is GAGVSQSPRYKVTKRGQDVALRCDPISGHVSLYWYRQALGQGPEFLTYFNYEAQQDKSGLPNDRFSAERPEGSISTLTIQRTEQRDSAMYRCASSLDGVANQQYFGPGTRLTVT.

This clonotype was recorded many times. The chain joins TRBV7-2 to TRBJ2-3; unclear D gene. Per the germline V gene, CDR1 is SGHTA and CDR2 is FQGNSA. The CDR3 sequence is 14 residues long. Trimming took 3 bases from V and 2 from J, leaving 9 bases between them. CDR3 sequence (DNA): TGTGCCAGCAGCTTGGACCTTTCCACAGATACGCAGTATTTT. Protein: CASSLDLSTDTQYF.

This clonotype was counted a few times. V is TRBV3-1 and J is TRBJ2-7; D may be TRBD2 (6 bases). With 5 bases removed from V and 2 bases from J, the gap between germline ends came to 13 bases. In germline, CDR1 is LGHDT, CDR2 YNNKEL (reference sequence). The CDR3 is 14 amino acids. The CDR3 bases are TGTGCCAGCAGCGGGGGGTGGGGGGCCTACGAGCAGTACTTC. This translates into CASSGGWGAYEQYF.

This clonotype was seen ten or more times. The CDR3 loop reads CASSPRALAIYEQYF. The CDR3 nucleotides read TGTGCCAGCAGCCCCCGGGCCCTAGCAATCTACGAGCAGTACTTC. The chain has TRBV7-9 and TRBJ2-7, with a weak D call TRBD2 (5 bases). Trimming pared 5 bases from V and 3 bases from J, leaving 17 bases between. CDR3 size: 15 residues. Germline assignment: CDR1 SEHNR and CDR2 FQNEAQ (reference sequence).

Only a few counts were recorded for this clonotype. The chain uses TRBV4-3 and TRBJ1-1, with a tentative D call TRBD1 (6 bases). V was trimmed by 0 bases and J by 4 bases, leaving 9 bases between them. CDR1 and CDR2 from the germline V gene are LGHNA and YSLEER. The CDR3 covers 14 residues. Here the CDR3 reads CASSQDRGTTEAFF. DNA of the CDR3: TGCGCCAGCAGCCAAGATAGGGGGACCACTGAAGCTTTCTTT.

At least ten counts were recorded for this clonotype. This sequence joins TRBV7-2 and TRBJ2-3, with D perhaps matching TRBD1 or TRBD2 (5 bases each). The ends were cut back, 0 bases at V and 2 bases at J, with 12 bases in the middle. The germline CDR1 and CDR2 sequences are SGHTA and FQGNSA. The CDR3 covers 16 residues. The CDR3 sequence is CASSLAARGSTDTQYF. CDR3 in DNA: TGTGCCAGCAGCTTAGCGGCGAGGGGTTCCACAGATACGCAGTATTTT.

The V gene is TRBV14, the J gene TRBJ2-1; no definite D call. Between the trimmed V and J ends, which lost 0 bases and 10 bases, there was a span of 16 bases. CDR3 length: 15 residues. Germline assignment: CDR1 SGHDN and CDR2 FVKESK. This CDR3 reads CASSQEIRPRTEQFF. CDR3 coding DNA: TGTGCCAGCAGCCAAGAGATCAGGCCGAGGACCGAGCAGTTCTTC.

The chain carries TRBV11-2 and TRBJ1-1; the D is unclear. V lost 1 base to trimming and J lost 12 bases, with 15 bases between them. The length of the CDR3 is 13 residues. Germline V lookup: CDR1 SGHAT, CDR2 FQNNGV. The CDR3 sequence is CASSLAAVSPPFF. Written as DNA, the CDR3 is TGTGCCAGCAGCTTAGCCGCCGTCAGCCCACCTTTCTTT.

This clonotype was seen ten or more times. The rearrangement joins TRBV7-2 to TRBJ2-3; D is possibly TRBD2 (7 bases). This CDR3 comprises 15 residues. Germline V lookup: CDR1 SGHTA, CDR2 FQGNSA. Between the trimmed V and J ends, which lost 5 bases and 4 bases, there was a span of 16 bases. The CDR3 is CASSQPGGGSDTQYF. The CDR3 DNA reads TGTGCCAGCAGCCAGCCGGGGGGCGGGTCAGATACGCAGTATTTT.

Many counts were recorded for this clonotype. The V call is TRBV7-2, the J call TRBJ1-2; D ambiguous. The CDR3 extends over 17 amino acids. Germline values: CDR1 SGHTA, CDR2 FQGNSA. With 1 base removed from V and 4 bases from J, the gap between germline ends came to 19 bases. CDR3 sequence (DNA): TGTGCCAGCAGCTTAGTCGTTGGGCAGGCGCTCTCCTATGGCTACACCTTC. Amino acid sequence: CASSLVVGQALSYGYTF. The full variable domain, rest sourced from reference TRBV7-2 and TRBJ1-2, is GAGVSQSPSNKVTEKGKDVELRCDPISGHTALYWYRQSLGQGLEFLIYFQGNSAPDKSGLPSDRFSAERTGGSVSTLTIQRTQQEDSAVYLCASSLVVGQALSYGYTFGSGTRLTVV.

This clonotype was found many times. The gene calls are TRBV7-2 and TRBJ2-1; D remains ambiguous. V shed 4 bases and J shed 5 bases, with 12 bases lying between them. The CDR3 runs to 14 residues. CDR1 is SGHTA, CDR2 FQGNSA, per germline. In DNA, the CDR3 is TGTGCCAGCAGCTCGTTCGGACGCGACAATGAGCAGTTCTTC. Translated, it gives CASSSFGRDNEQFF.

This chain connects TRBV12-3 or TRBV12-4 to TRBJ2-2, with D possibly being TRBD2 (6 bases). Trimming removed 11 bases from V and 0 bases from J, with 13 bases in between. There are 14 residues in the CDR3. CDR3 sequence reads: CAGKGTSNTGELFF. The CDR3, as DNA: TGTGCCGGCAAGGGGACTTCGAACACCGGGGAGCTGTTTTTT.

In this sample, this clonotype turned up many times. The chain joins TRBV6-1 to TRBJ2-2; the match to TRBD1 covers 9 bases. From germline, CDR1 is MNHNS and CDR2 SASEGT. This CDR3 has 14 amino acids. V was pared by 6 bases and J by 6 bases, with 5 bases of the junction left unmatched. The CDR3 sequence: CASRPDRGAGELFF. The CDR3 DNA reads TGTGCCAGCAGGCCTGACAGGGGGGCCGGGGAGCTGTTTTTT.

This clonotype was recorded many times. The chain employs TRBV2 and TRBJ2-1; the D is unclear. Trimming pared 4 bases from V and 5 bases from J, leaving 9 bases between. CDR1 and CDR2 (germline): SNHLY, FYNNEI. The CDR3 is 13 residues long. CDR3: CASSAGRDNEQFF. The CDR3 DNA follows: TGTGCCAGCAGTGCGGGCCGTGACAATGAGCAGTTCTTC.

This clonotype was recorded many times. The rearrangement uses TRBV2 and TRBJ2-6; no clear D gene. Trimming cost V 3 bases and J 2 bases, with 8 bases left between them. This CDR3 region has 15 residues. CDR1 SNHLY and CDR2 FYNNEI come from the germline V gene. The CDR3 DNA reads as TGTGCCAGCAGTGAGTGGAACCCTGGGGCCAACGTCCTGACTTTC. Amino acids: CASSEWNPGANVLTF.

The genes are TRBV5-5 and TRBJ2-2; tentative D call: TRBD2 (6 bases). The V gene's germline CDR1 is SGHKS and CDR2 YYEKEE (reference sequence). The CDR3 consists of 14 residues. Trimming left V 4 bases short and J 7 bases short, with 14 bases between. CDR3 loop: CASSRTGASGELFF. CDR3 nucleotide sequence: TGTGCCAGCAGCCGGACGGGAGCGAGCGGGGAGCTGTTTTTT. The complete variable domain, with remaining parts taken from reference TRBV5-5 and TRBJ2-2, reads DAGVTQSPTHLIKTRGQQVTLRCSPISGHKSVSWYQQVLGQGPQFIFQYYEKEERGRGNFPDRFSARQFPNYSSELNVNALLLGDSALYLCASSRTGASGELFFGEGSRLTVL.

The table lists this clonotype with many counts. DNA for the CDR3: TGTGCCAGCAGCCTTTACATGAACACTGAAGCTTTCTTT. The encoded protein is CASSLYMNTEAFF. The J gene is TRBJ1-1, the V gene TRBV7-2; no firm D call. From germline, CDR1 is SGHTA and CDR2 FQGNSA. V lost 5 bases and J lost 0, with 7 bases in between. This CDR3 comprises 13 residues.

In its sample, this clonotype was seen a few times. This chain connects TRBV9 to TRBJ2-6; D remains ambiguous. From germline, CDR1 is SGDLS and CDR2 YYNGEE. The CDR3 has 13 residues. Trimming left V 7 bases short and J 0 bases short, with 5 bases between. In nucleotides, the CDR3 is TGTGCCAGCGGAACCTCTGGGGCCAACGTCCTGACTTTC. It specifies CASGTSGANVLTF.

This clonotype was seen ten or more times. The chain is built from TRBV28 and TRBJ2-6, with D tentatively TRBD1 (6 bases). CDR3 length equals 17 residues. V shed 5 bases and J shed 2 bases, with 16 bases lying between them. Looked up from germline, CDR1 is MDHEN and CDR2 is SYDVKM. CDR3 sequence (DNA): TGTGCCAGCAGTCCGTTTTACAGGGATACTGGGGCCAACGTCCTGACTTTC. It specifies CASSPFYRDTGANVLTF.

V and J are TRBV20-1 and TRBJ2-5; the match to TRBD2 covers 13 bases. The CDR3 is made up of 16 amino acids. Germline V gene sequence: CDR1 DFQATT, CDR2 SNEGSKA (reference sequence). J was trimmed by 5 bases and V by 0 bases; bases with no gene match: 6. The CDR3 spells CSARDSLAGGRETQYF. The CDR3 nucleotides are TGCAGTGCTAGAGATTCACTAGCGGGGGGGAGGGAGACCCAGTACTTC.